A single sample is the source of the 20 T cell receptor beta chains below, sequenced in a study of neurological immune-mediated disorders. From the 5' RACE reads, TCRdb called clonotypes with MiXCR, one entry per CDR3 protein. The sample holds 18,000 or so distinct CDR3 sequences, about 15% seen once. The sequenced material came from CD4+ T cells from blood. These receptors originate from a woman aged 60-70 years with HTLV-1-associated myelopathy (HAM/TSP).

At least ten counts were recorded for this clonotype. CDR3: CASSAGAVSGNTIYF. CDR3 coding DNA: TGTGCCAGCAGTGCCGGGGCAGTCTCTGGAAACACCATATATTTT. V and J are TRBV25-1 and TRBJ1-3, with D possibly TRBD1 on 5 matching bases. The V gene's germline CDR1 is MGHDK and CDR2 SYGVNS. This CDR3 has 15 residues. V dropped 4 bases and J dropped 0 bases, with 10 bases sitting between them.

This clonotype was counted ten times or more. The V and J genes are TRBV10-2 and TRBJ2-5; TRBD2 matches 11 bases. In germline, CDR1 is WSHSY, CDR2 SAAADI. Losses at the gene ends were 6 bases for V and 1 base for J; bases not matched to a gene: 4. This CDR3 spans 15 amino acids. The CDR3 is CASSVAGGPQETQYF. Here the CDR3 DNA reads TGCGCCAGCAGCGTAGCGGGAGGGCCCCAAGAGACCCAGTACTTC.

Judged by abundance, this clonotype is medium-sized. This chain joins TRBV6-6 and TRBJ1-1; 11 positions agree with TRBD1. This CDR3 has 13 residues. From germline, CDR1 is MNHNY and CDR2 SVGAGI (reference sequence). The ends lost 8 bases at V and 6 bases at J; junction bases unmatched: 5. The CDR3 DNA reads as TGTGCCAGCGGGGGACAGGGGGAGGCTGAAGCTTTCTTT. This encodes CASGGQGEAEAFF.

The chain links TRBV30 to TRBJ2-7; 9 positions match TRBD2. Germline assignment: CDR1 GTSNPN and CDR2 SVGIG (reference sequence). Trimming removed 1 base from V and 1 base from J; junction bases left unmatched: 14. The CDR3 length is 18 residues. This CDR3 reads CAWSAYRGGLAMSYEQYF. CDR3 sequence (DNA): TGTGCCTGGAGTGCGTACAGGGGAGGACTAGCGATGTCCTACGAGCAGTACTTC.

This clonotype occurred many times. This chain links TRBV7-2 with TRBJ1-1, with D hard to call. CDR1 is SGHTA and CDR2 is FQGNSA in the germline V gene. The CDR3 runs 13 residues. Trimming removed 4 bases from V and 4 bases from J, with 10 bases in between. CDR3 in amino acids: CASSSVGFTEAFF. CDR3 nucleotide sequence: TGTGCCAGCAGCTCCGTGGGTTTCACTGAAGCTTTCTTT.

This chain joins TRBV4-1 and TRBJ2-2; TRBD1 agrees at 8 bases. CDR3 length equals 15 residues. J lost 0 bases, V lost 4 bases, and 1 base had no gene match. Per the germline V gene, CDR1 is MGHRA and CDR2 is YSYEKL. The CDR3 loop is CASSLQGANTGELFF. In DNA form, the CDR3 reads TGCGCCAGCAGCCTACAGGGGGCGAACACCGGGGAGCTGTTTTTT.

This clonotype has a count of ten or more. V is TRBV4-2 and J is TRBJ1-1, with 8 bases matching TRBD1. The ends lost 2 bases at V and 5 bases at J; junction bases unmatched: 7. This CDR3 has 15 amino acids. Germline lookup yields CDR1 LGHNA and CDR2 YNFKEQ. CDR3 DNA: TGTGCCAGCAGCCAACATAGGGACAGGAGAACTGAAGCTTTCTTT. This codes for CASSQHRDRRTEAFF.

This clonotype was picked up many times. The V and J genes are TRBV7-8 and TRBJ2-1; 13 bases are a match to TRBD2. This CDR3 is built from 16 residues. Germline V lookup: CDR1 SGHVS, CDR2 FQNEAQ. The V and J ends lost 6 bases and 4 bases, in that order; junction bases with no gene match: 6. DNA of the CDR3: TGTGCCAGCAGTCCAACGGGACTAGCGGGGTACAATGAGCAGTTCTTC. It translates to CASSPTGLAGYNEQFF.

This clonotype was counted ten times or more. This chain connects TRBV5-1 to TRBJ1-1, with TRBD1 identical over 7 bases. CDR1 and CDR2 from the germline V gene are SGHRS and YFSETQ. J lost 2 bases, V lost 0 bases, and 4 bases had no gene match. There are 15 residues in the CDR3. The CDR3 region is CASSLGQGANTEAFF. The DNA for the CDR3 is TGCGCCAGCAGCTTGGGACAGGGAGCTAACACTGAAGCTTTCTTT. Full variable domain (remainder filled in from reference TRBV5-1 and TRBJ1-1): KAGVTQTPRYLIKTRGQQVTLSCSPISGHRSVSWYQQTPGQGLQFLFEYFSETQRNKGNFPGRFSGRQFSNSRSEMNVSTLELGDSALYLCASSLGQGANTEAFFGQGTRLTVV.

J is TRBJ2-2 and V is TRBV9; TRBD1 or TRBD2 may be the D gene (5 bases each). Germline V gives CDR1 SGDLS, CDR2 YYNGEE. The CDR3 extends over 17 amino acids. V was pared by 4 bases and J by 0 bases, with 16 bases between. This CDR3 is CASSPRSGRSNTGELFF. The CDR3 nucleotides are TGTGCCAGCAGCCCCCGGTCGGGACGATCGAACACCGGGGAGCTGTTTTTT. Complete variable domain (other parts from reference TRBV9 and TRBJ2-2): DSGVTQTPKHLITATGQRVTLRCSPRSGDLSVYWYQQSLDQGLQFLIQYYNGEERAKGNILERFSAQQFPDLHSELNLSSLELGDSALYFCASSPRSGRSNTGELFFGEGSRLTVL.

This clonotype showed up just a few times. DNA of the CDR3: TGCGCCAGCAGCCAAGAGTTGGGGCGATACGAGCAGTACTTC. It encodes CASSQELGRYEQYF. The chain couples TRBV4-1 to TRBJ2-7, with D possibly being TRBD1 (5 bases). Germline values: CDR1 MGHRA, CDR2 YSYEKL. V was shortened by 0 bases and J by 4 bases, with 10 bases between the two germline ends. The CDR3 spans 14 residues.

This clonotype was seen ten or more times. The chain recombines TRBV3-1 with TRBJ1-1, with 7 positions matching TRBD1. With V trimmed by 3 bases and J by 4 bases, 14 bases remained unmatched. CDR1 is LGHDT, CDR2 YNNKEL, per germline (reference sequence). The CDR3 is 17 residues long. The CDR3 DNA reads as TGTGCCAGCAGCCAGAATCCGACAGGGATTGGTGGCACTGAAGCTTTCTTT. This sequence encodes CASSQNPTGIGGTEAFF. The complete variable domain, with remaining parts taken from reference TRBV3-1 and TRBJ1-1, reads DTAVSQTPKYLVTQMGNDKSIKCEQNLGHDTMYWYKQDSKKFLKIMFSYNNKELIINETVPNRFSPKSPDKAHLNLHINSLELGDSAVYFCASSQNPTGIGGTEAFFGQGTRLTVV.

In its sample, this clonotype is medium-sized. This chain links TRBV24-1 with TRBJ2-1; 9 bases fit TRBD1. CDR3 size: 14 residues. The J segment lost 3 bases and the V segment lost 9 bases, leaving 5 bases of the junction unmatched. The germline gives CDR1 KGHDR, CDR2 SFDVKD. CDR3 sequence reads: CATSRTGVYNEQFF. CDR3 coding DNA: TGTGCCACCTCCCGGACAGGGGTCTACAATGAGCAGTTCTTC.

This clonotype was recorded at least ten times. The rearrangement joins TRBV6-2 or TRBV6-3 to TRBJ1-3; no reliable D call. The CDR3 covers 14 residues. Germline lookup yields CDR1 MNHEY and CDR2 SVGEGT. With 0 bases removed from V and 5 bases from J, the gap between germline ends came to 8 bases. The chain's CDR3 is CASSYSVLRNTIYF. CDR3 DNA: TGTGCCAGCAGTTACTCGGTACTAAGAAACACCATATATTTT.

This clonotype was detected a few times. This chain connects TRBV12-3 or TRBV12-4 to TRBJ1-2; the D gene is possibly TRBD1 (6 bases). The CDR3 totals 13 residues. With 3 bases removed from V and 3 bases from J, the gap between germline ends came to 8 bases. The CDR3 spells CASSFRGDYGYTF. The CDR3 coding sequence is TGTGCCAGCAGTTTCAGGGGAGACTATGGCTACACCTTC.

In its sample, this clonotype was seen many times. The rearrangement joins TRBV5-1 to TRBJ2-1; perhaps TRBD2 as D (6 bases). The V and J ends lost 0 bases and 6 bases respectively, with 10 bases between them. The CDR3 is 14 amino acids. Germline loops: CDR1 SGHRS, CDR2 YFSETQ. CDR3 loop: CASSLEPGVNEQFF. The CDR3 nucleotides read TGCGCCAGCAGCTTGGAACCGGGGGTCAATGAGCAGTTCTTC.

This clonotype was seen repeatedly, ten times or more. The rearrangement joins TRBV10-3 to TRBJ1-2; D gene uncertain. Between the trimmed V and J ends, which lost 3 bases and 8 bases, there was a span of 13 bases. CDR1 and CDR2 (germline): ENHRY, SYGVKD. The CDR3 totals 13 residues. This CDR3 reads CAISDRWTMGYTF. The CDR3 DNA is TGTGCCATCAGTGATCGGTGGACGATGGGCTACACCTTC.

This clonotype was detected many times. The V and J genes are TRBV20-1 and TRBJ1-2; D gene unclear. The germline V and J ends were trimmed by 3 bases and 5 bases, with 10 bases remaining between them. The CDR3 has 12 residues. Germline assignment: CDR1 DFQATT and CDR2 SNEGSKA (reference sequence). As DNA, the CDR3 is TGCAGTGCTAGGGACGGCCGGTATGGCTACACCTTC. This codes for CSARDGRYGYTF.

This clonotype appeared many times. The V and J genes are TRBV5-6 and TRBJ1-1; D is undetermined. This CDR3 has 13 residues. Trimming took 4 bases from V and 0 from J, leaving 7 bases between them. Germline V gives CDR1 SGHDT, CDR2 YYEEEE. The CDR3: CASSTTMNTEAFF. In nucleotides, the CDR3 is TGTGCCAGCAGCACGACAATGAACACTGAAGCTTTCTTT.

The V and J genes are TRBV5-1 and TRBJ2-1; no reliable D call. Germline CDR1 SGHRS, CDR2 YFSETQ. Deletions cut 3 bases from V and 3 bases from J, with 13 bases between. This CDR3 has 15 residues. The CDR3, as DNA: TGCGCCAGCAGCTACAATCTGGAGAGCTACAATGAGCAGTTCTTC. Its protein is CASSYNLESYNEQFF. The entire variable domain, with the rest obtained from reference TRBV5-1 and TRBJ2-1, is as follows: KAGVTQTPRYLIKTRGQQVTLSCSPISGHRSVSWYQQTPGQGLQFLFEYFSETQRNKGNFPGRFSGRQFSNSRSEMNVSTLELGDSALYLCASSYNLESYNEQFFGPGTRLTVL.